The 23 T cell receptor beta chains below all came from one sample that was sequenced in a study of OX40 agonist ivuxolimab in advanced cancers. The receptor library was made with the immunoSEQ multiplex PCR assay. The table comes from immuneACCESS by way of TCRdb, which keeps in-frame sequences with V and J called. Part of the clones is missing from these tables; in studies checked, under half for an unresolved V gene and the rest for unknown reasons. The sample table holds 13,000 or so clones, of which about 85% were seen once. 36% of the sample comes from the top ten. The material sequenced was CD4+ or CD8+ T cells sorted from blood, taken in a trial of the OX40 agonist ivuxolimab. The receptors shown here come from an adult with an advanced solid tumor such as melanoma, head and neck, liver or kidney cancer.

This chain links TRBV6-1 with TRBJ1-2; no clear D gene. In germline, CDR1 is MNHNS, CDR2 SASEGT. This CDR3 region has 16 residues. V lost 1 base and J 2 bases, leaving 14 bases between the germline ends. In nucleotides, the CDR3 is TGTGCCAGCAGTGAAGTCGGTCAGGAGATAAACTATGGCTACACCTTC. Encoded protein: CASSEVGQEINYGYTF.

As DNA, the CDR3 is TGTGCCAGTAGTATCGGGGGGAGCGTCCACAATGAGCAGTTCTTC. Amino acids: CASSIGGSVHNEQFF. The V and J genes are TRBV19 and TRBJ2-1, with TRBD2 matching 7 bases. Germline assignment: CDR1 LNHDA and CDR2 SQIVND (reference sequence). The CDR3 covers 15 residues. V dropped 3 bases and J dropped 5; count of bases not matched to a gene: 7.

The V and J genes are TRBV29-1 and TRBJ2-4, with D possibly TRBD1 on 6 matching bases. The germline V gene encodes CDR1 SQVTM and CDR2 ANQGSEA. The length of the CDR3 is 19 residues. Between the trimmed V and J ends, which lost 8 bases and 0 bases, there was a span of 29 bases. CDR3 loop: CSTRQVGWSWSKAKNIQYF. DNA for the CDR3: TGCAGCACCCGACAGGTAGGTTGGAGCTGGAGTAAAGCCAAAAACATTCAGTACTTC.

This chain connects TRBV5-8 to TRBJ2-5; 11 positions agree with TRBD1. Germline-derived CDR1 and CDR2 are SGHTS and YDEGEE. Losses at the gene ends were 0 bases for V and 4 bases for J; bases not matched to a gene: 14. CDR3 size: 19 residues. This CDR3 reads CASSLGAWTGGEGRETQYF. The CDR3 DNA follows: TGTGCCAGCAGCTTGGGAGCGTGGACAGGGGGCGAGGGCCGAGAGACCCAGTACTTC.

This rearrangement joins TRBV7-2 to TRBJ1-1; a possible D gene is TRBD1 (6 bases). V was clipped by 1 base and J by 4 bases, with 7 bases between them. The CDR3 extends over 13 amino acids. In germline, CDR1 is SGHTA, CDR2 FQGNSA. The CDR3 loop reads CASSLDRATEAFF. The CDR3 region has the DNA TGTGCCAGCAGCTTAGACAGGGCCACTGAAGCTTTCTTT.

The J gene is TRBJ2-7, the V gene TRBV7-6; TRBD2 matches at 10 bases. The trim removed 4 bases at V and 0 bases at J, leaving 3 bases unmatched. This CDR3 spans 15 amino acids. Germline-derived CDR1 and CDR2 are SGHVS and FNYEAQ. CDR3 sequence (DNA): TGTGCCAGCAGCTCTCTAGCGGGAGCCTCCTACGAGCAGTACTTC. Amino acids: CASSSLAGASYEQYF. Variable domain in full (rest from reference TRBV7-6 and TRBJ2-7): GAGVSQSPRYKVTKRGQDVALRCDPISGHVSLYWYRQALGQGPEFLTYFNYEAQQDKSGLPNDRFSAERPEGSISTLTIQRTEQRDSAMYRCASSSLAGASYEQYFGPGTRLTVT.

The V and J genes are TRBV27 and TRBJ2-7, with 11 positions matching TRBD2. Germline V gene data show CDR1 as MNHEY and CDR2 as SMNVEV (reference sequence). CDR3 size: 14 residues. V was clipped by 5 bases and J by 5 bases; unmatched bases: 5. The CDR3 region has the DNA TGTGCCAGCAGTGATAGCGGGAGGGCGGACGAGCAGTACTTC. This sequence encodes CASSDSGRADEQYF.

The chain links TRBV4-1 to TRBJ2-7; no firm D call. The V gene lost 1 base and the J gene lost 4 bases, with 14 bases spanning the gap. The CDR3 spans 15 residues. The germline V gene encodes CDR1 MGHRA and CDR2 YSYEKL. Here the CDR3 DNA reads TGCGCCAGCAGCCAAGTTTCTCATTTCCAATACGAGCAGTACTTC. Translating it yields CASSQVSHFQYEQYF.

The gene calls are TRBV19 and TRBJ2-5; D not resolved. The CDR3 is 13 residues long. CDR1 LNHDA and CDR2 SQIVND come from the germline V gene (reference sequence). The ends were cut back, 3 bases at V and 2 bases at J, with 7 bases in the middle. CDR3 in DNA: TGTGCCAGTAGTATCTACAGACAAGAGACCCAGTACTTC. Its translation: CASSIYRQETQYF.

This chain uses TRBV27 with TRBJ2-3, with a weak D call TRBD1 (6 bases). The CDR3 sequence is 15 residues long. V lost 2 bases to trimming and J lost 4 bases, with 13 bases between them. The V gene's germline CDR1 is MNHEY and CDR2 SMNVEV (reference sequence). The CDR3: CASSLGSGGADTQYF. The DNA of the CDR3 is TGTGCCAGCAGTTTAGGTTCTGGGGGCGCAGATACGCAGTATTTT.

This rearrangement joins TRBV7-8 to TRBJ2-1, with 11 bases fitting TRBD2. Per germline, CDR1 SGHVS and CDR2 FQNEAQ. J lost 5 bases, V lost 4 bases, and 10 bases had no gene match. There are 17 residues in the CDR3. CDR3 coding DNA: TGTGCCAGCAGCTCAGTGGGGGGACTAGCGGCTGACAATGAGCAGTTCTTC. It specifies CASSSVGGLAADNEQFF.

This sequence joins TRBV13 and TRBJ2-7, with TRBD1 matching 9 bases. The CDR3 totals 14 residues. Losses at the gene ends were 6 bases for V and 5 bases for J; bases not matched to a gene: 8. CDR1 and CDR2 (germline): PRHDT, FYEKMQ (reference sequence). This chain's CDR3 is CASSPGQGINEQYF. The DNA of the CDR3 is TGTGCCAGCAGTCCAGGACAGGGGATCAACGAGCAGTACTTC.

For the CDR3, the DNA is TGTGCCAGCAGCCATGTAGGGGGCAAAGGCTATGGCTACACCTTC. It translates to CASSHVGGKGYGYTF. This chain links TRBV5-5 with TRBJ1-2; 7 nucleotides match TRBD1. The CDR3 runs 15 residues. From germline, CDR1 is SGHKS and CDR2 YYEKEE (reference sequence). Unmatched junction bases numbered 10, after V lost 4 bases and J lost 4 bases.

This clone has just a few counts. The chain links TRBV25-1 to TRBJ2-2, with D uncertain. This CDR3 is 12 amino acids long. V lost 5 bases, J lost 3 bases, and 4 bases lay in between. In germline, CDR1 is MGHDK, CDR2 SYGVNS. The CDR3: CASSRYTGELFF. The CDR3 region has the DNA TGTGCCAGCAGTCGGTACACCGGGGAGCTGTTTTTT.

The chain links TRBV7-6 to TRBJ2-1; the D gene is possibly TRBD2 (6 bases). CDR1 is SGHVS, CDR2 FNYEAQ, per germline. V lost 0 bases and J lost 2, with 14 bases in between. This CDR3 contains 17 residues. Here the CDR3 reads CASSLAFSGAPYNEQFF. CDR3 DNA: TGTGCCAGCAGCTTAGCTTTTAGCGGAGCCCCCTACAATGAGCAGTTCTTC.

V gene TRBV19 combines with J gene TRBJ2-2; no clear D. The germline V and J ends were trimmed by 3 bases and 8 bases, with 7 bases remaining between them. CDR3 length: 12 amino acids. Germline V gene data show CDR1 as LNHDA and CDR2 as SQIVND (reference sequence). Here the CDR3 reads CASSIGWGELFF. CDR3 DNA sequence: TGTGCCAGTAGTATCGGGTGGGGGGAGCTGTTTTTT.

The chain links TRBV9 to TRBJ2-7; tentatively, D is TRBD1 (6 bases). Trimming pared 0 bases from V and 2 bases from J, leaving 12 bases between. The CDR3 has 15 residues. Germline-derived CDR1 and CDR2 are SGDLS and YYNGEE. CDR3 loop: CASSVGSGAAYEQYF. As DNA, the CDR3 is TGTGCCAGCAGCGTAGGTTCAGGGGCCGCCTACGAGCAGTACTTC.

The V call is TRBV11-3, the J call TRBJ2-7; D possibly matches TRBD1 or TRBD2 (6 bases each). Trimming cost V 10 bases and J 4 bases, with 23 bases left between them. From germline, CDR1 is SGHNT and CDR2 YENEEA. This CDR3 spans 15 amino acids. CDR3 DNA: TGTGCCACCGGGCCATGGGGGGCTCCGGGGTACGAGCAGTACTTC. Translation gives CATGPWGAPGYEQYF.

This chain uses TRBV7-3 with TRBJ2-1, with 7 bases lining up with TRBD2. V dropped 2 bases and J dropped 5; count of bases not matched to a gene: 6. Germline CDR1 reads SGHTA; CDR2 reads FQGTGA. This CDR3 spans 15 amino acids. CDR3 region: CASSLSGGTNNEQFF. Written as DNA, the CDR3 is TGTGCCAGCAGCTTATCCGGGGGGACTAACAATGAGCAGTTCTTC.

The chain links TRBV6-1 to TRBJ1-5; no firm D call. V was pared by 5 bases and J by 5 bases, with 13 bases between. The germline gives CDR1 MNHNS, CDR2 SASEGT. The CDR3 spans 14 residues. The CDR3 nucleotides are TGTGCCAGCAGTCCACCAGTTGGTTATCAGCCCCAGCATTTT. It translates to CASSPPVGYQPQHF.

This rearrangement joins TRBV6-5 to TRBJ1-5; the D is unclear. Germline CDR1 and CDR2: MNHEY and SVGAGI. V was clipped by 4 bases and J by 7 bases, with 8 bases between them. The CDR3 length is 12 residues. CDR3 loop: CASSSSGQPQHF. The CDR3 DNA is TGTGCCAGCAGTTCGAGCGGGCAGCCCCAGCATTTT.

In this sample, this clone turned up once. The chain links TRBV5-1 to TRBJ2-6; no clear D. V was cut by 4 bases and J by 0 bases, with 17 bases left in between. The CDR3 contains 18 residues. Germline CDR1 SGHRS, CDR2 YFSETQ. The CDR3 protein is CASSPRTDPSSGANVLTF. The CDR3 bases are TGCGCCAGCAGCCCACGGACCGACCCTAGCTCTGGGGCCAACGTCCTGACTTTC.

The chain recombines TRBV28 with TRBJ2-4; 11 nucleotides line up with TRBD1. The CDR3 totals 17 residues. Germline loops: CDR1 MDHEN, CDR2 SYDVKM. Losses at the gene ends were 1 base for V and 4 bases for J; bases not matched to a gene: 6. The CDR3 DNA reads TGTGCCAGCAGTTTATTAGGACAGGGGGCATGGAAAAACATTCAGTACTTC. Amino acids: CASSLLGQGAWKNIQYF.